The 3 T cell receptor beta chains below come from one sample, sequenced in a study of blood T cell repertoires in COVID-19. Assay used: immunoSEQ multiplex PCR; TCRdb lists only in-frame clones, some missing. Here the sample spans fewer than 250,000 clones, about 85% being singletons. Sequencing was carried out using peripheral blood. These receptors were obtained from a man in his forties or fifties with acute or convalescent COVID-19.

The CDR3 protein is CASSQTGLSNQPQHF. In nucleotides, the CDR3 is TGTGCCAGCAGTCAGACAGGGTTGAGCAATCAGCCCCAGCATTTT. The rearrangement links TRBV6-5 to TRBJ1-5; 7 nucleotides match TRBD1. The CDR3 runs 15 residues. J lost 1 base, V lost 5 bases, and 5 bases had no gene match. CDR1 is MNHEY and CDR2 is SVGAGI in the germline V gene.

The chain uses TRBV7-2 and TRBJ2-4; 8 bases are shared with TRBD2. This CDR3 spans 17 amino acids. The trim removed 1 base at V and 2 bases at J, leaving 7 bases unmatched. Germline-derived CDR1 and CDR2 are SGHTA and FQGNSA. CDR3 in amino acids: CASSLEGLEVTKNIQYF. The DNA of the CDR3 is TGTGCCAGCAGCTTAGAGGGACTAGAGGTAACCAAAAACATTCAGTACTTC.

The chain employs TRBV29-1 and TRBJ2-7; possibly TRBD1 for D (5 bases). CDR3 length equals 12 residues. Between the trimmed V and J ends, which lost 6 bases and 2 bases, there was a span of 11 bases. Germline V CDR1 and CDR2: SQVTM, ANQGSEA. The CDR3 here is CSVATATYEQYF. CDR3 nucleotides: TGCAGCGTCGCGACAGCTACCTACGAGCAGTACTTC.